Listed below are T cell receptor beta chains from one sample, sequenced in a study of blood T cell repertoires in COVID-19. Produced via immunoSEQ multiplex PCR; TCRdb's table is partial and in-frame only. The profile shows a few hundred thousand clones, around 84% of them singletons. What was sequenced was peripheral blood. The receptors originated from a man between 60 and 75 years old with acute or convalescent COVID-19. Both conserved end residues are part of each CDR3. A D gene is named only where the DNA matches it firmly. The listing skips clone size in some rows; elsewhere it reads once, few, many or a size class.

D: TRBD1; V: TRBV30; J: TRBJ2-5; size: -; DNA: TGTGCCTGGAGCTCCTCGGGCAGGGGGAAAGAGACCCAGTACTTC; CDR3: CAWSSSGRGKETQYF
D: -; V: TRBV11-2; J: TRBJ2-1; size: -; DNA: TGTGCCAGCAGCTTAGGTGTAACAGGGACCTACAATGAGCAGTTCTTC; CDR3: CASSLGVTGTYNEQFF
D: TRBD1; V: TRBV6-5; J: TRBJ1-2; size: -; DNA: TGTGCCAGCAGCTCTGGGGGACAGGGGGCGGGTGGCTACACCTTC; CDR3: CASSSGGQGAGGYTF
D: TRBD2; V: TRBV18; J: TRBJ2-5; size: -; DNA: TGTGCCAGCTCACCACGAATAGCGGGGCGCCAAGAGACCCAGTACTTC; CDR3: CASSPRIAGRQETQYF
D: TRBD1; V: TRBV5-1; J: TRBJ1-3; size: many; DNA: TGCGCCAGCAGCACCTGGACAGGGGCTGGAAACACCATATATTTT; CDR3: CASSTWTGAGNTIYF
D: TRBD2; V: TRBV10-2; J: TRBJ2-7; size: -; DNA: TGCGCCAGCAGAGGACTAGCGGGGGACGAGCAGTACTTC; CDR3: CASRGLAGDEQYF
D: TRBD1; V: TRBV28; J: TRBJ2-7; size: -; DNA: TGTGCCAGCACTCCCGGACAGGGCCCCTTCCAGGACGAGCAGTACTTC; CDR3: CASTPGQGPFQDEQYF
D: TRBD1; V: TRBV18; J: TRBJ1-1; size: -; DNA: TGTGCCAGCTCACGGCAGGGGGCTAACACTGAAGCTTTCTTT; CDR3: CASSRQGANTEAFF
D: -; V: TRBV7-9; J: TRBJ1-4; size: few; DNA: TGTGCCAGCAGCCAGGCGCAGGCGATTAATGAAAAACTGTTTTTT; CDR3: CASSQAQAINEKLFF
D: TRBD2; V: TRBV4-2; J: TRBJ2-1; size: -; DNA: TGTGCCAGCAGCCCCGTAGCGGGGGGGCTGTACAATGAGCAGTTCTTC; CDR3: CASSPVAGGLYNEQFF